Shown below are 24 T cell receptor beta chains from a single sample sequenced in a study of OX40 agonist ivuxolimab in advanced cancers. The method was immunoSEQ multiplex PCR; TCRdb's version includes in-frame clones alone and lacks a portion of them. The repertoire holds over 60,000 clones, 94% seen once, with approximately 14% in the top ten. The sequencing here drew on CD4+ or CD8+ T cells sorted from blood, taken in a trial of the OX40 agonist ivuxolimab. The receptor set was obtained from an adult with an advanced solid tumor such as melanoma, head and neck, liver or kidney cancer.

The rearrangement joins TRBV6-5 to TRBJ2-7; D gene unclear. Germline values: CDR1 MNHEY, CDR2 SVGAGI. CDR3 length equals 15 residues. Trimming took off 0 bases at V and 2 bases at J, with 11 bases between the two ends. Here the CDR3 reads CASSYSAGLTYEQYF. DNA of the CDR3: TGTGCCAGCAGTTACTCGGCAGGTCTCACCTACGAGCAGTACTTC.

This chain's CDR3 is CASSSASSNYGYTF. In DNA form, the CDR3 reads TGTGCCAGCAGTTCAGCGAGCTCTAACTATGGCTACACCTTC. The chain carries TRBV6-5 and TRBJ1-2; D unclear. Germline-derived CDR1 and CDR2 are MNHEY and SVGAGI. Trimming took 4 bases from V and 0 from J, leaving 9 bases between them. This CDR3 spans 14 amino acids.

The genes are TRBV7-9 and TRBJ2-7; TRBD1 aligns across 9 bases. Unmatched junction bases numbered 6, after V lost 4 bases and J lost 2 bases. The CDR3 runs 15 residues. Germline CDR1 is SEHNR and CDR2 is FQNEAQ (reference sequence). The CDR3, as DNA: TGTGCCAGCAGCTCCCGACAGGGGGGACCCTACGAGCAGTACTTC. It yields the protein CASSSRQGGPYEQYF.

The chain is built from TRBV4-3 and TRBJ2-7; a possible D gene is TRBD1 (6 bases). The germline CDR1 and CDR2 sequences are LGHNA and YSLEER. The length of the CDR3 is 16 residues. Trimming stripped 0 bases from V and 3 bases from J, with 15 bases between. In DNA, the CDR3 is TGCGCCAGCAGCCAAGATCTAGGGACATTGGACTACGAGCAGTACTTC. It specifies CASSQDLGTLDYEQYF.

The chain couples TRBV7-9 to TRBJ1-2; D not certain. Per the germline V gene, CDR1 is SEHNR and CDR2 is FQNEAQ (reference sequence). The germline V and J ends were trimmed by 1 base and 8 bases, with 20 bases remaining between them. This CDR3 has 16 residues. Written as DNA, the CDR3 is TGTGCCAGCAGCTTAGAATTGGTCCAGTCCTCTAGAGGCTACACCTTC. Translating gives CASSLELVQSSRGYTF.

CDR3 coding DNA: TGTGCCAGCAGCCCCCAGGGTCGCCTGGGGAACACCGGGGAGCTGTTTTTT. Its protein product is CASSPQGRLGNTGELFF. V usage is TRBV5-5 and J usage is TRBJ2-2; weak D call: TRBD1 (5 bases). V was trimmed by 4 bases and J by 1 base, leaving 17 bases between them. From germline, CDR1 is SGHKS and CDR2 YYEKEE (reference sequence). The CDR3 consists of 17 residues.

The chain carries TRBV23-1 and TRBJ1-2; possible D gene TRBD1, 6 bases. TRBV23-1 qualifies as an ORF whose function is uncertain. Trimming took off 1 base at V and 6 bases at J, with 12 bases between the two ends. There are 14 residues in the CDR3. CDR3 nucleotides: TGCGCCAGCAGTCAATTATTACAGGGCAATGGCTACACCTTC. It is translated as CASSQLLQGNGYTF.

The chain links TRBV4-1 to TRBJ2-5; D is undetermined. Germline values: CDR1 MGHRA, CDR2 YSYEKL. The CDR3 runs to 14 residues. Trimming stripped 1 base from V and 0 bases from J, with 6 bases between. This CDR3 reads CASSQVQHQETQYF. In nucleotides, the CDR3 is TGCGCCAGCAGCCAAGTACAACACCAAGAGACCCAGTACTTC.

The gene calls are TRBV4-3 and TRBJ1-2; no clear D gene. The CDR3 runs to 16 residues. With 1 base removed from V and 0 bases from J, the gap between germline ends came to 12 bases. CDR1 LGHNA and CDR2 YSLEER come from the germline V gene. CDR3 sequence: CASSQVGRMANYGYTF. In DNA, the CDR3 is TGCGCCAGCAGCCAAGTAGGCAGGATGGCTAACTATGGCTACACCTTC.

This chain links TRBV9 with TRBJ1-3; 7 bases map to TRBD1. V shed 3 bases and J 0 bases; nucleotides not matched to a gene: 3. This CDR3 is 15 amino acids long. Germline V gene sequence: CDR1 SGDLS, CDR2 YYNGEE. The CDR3 reads CASSDDRASGNTIYF. The CDR3 nucleotides read TGTGCCAGCAGCGACGACAGGGCCTCTGGAAACACCATATATTTT.

The rearrangement links TRBV25-1 to TRBJ2-3, with TRBD2 as a possible D gene (5 bases). The V end was cut by 4 bases, the J end by 1 base, with 15 bases between. This CDR3 is 16 amino acids long. CDR1 and CDR2 from the germline V gene are MGHDK and SYGVNS. Here the CDR3 DNA reads TGTGCCAGCAGTGCTTGGACTGTCCCGGGCACAGATACGCAGTATTTT. Residues: CASSAWTVPGTDTQYF. Drawing the rest from reference TRBV25-1 and TRBJ2-3, the complete variable domain is EADIYQTPRYLVIGTGKKITLECSQTMGHDKMYWYQQDPGMELHLIHYSYGVNSTEKGDLSSESTVSRIRTEHFPLTLESARPSHTSQYLCASSAWTVPGTDTQYFGPGTRLTVL.

The chain has TRBV5-5 and TRBJ2-7; 12 bases fit TRBD2. With V trimmed by 4 bases and J by 3 bases, 5 bases remained unmatched. The CDR3 has 15 amino acids. Looked up from germline, CDR1 is SGHKS and CDR2 is YYEKEE (reference sequence). CDR3 DNA: TGTGCCAGCAGCCAGACTAGCGGGAGTCTCTACGAGCAGTACTTC. It encodes CASSQTSGSLYEQYF.

The genes are TRBV4-3 and TRBJ2-5; D not resolved. Deletions cut 0 bases from V and 5 bases from J, with 13 bases between. The germline gives CDR1 LGHNA, CDR2 YSLEER. CDR3 size: 15 residues. The CDR3 region has the DNA TGCGCCAGCAGCCAAGATGACGGTGGCTGGGAGACCCAGTACTTC. It translates to CASSQDDGGWETQYF.

The chain couples TRBV7-5 to TRBJ2-7; no DNA check was done on the table's D call, TRBD2. TRBV7-5 is shown as a pseudogene. CDR3 length equals 14 residues. The CDR3 DNA is TGTGCCAGAATTAGCGGCGGGAGCGGGTACGAGCAGTACTTC. Translated: CARISGGSGYEQYF.

This sequence joins TRBV7-9 and TRBJ2-3, with D tentatively TRBD2 (7 bases). Germline V CDR1 and CDR2: SEHNR, FQNEAQ (reference sequence). The CDR3 extends over 15 amino acids. Trimming left V 1 base short and J 2 bases short, with 10 bases between. In nucleotides, the CDR3 is TGTGCCAGCAGCTTAGTCGGGGGGCCCACAGATACGCAGTATTTT. Translation: CASSLVGGPTDTQYF.

The chain carries TRBV7-9 and TRBJ1-5, with a possible D match to TRBD1 (6 bases). With 1 base removed from V and 6 bases from J, the gap between germline ends came to 13 bases. The CDR3 is 15 residues long. CDR1 is SEHNR, CDR2 FQNEAQ, per germline (reference sequence). CDR3 coding DNA: TGTGCCAGCAGCTTAGGAGGGGGTGGGGGTCAGCCCCAGCATTTT. Protein sequence: CASSLGGGGGQPQHF. Combining the CDR3 with reference TRBV7-9 and TRBJ1-5 gives the whole variable domain DTGVSQNPRHKITKRGQNVTFRCDPISEHNRLYWYRQTLGQGPEFLTYFQNEAQLEKSRLLSDRFSAERPKGSFSTLEIQRTEQGDSAMYLCASSLGGGGGQPQHFGDGTRLSIL.

The J gene is TRBJ2-1, the V gene TRBV19; weak D call: TRBD2 (6 bases). The CDR3 runs 15 residues. CDR1 and CDR2 from the germline V gene are LNHDA and SQIVND (reference sequence). The germline V and J ends were trimmed by 8 bases and 0 bases, with 14 bases remaining between them. The CDR3 DNA follows: TGTGCCAGTGGTCCGACTAGTAGCTCCTACAATGAGCAGTTCTTC. Translated, it gives CASGPTSSSYNEQFF. The full variable domain, with the rest looked up from reference TRBV19 and TRBJ2-1, is DGGITQSPKYLFRKEGQNVTLSCEQNLNHDAMYWYRQDPGQGLRLIYYSQIVNDFQKGDIAEGYSVSREKKESFPLTVTSAQKNPTAFYLCASGPTSSSYNEQFFGPGTRLTVL.

This chain connects TRBV7-6 to TRBJ2-7; possibly TRBD1 for D (5 bases). V was clipped by 5 bases and J by 0 bases, with 11 bases between them. The CDR3 has 14 amino acids. Germline assignment: CDR1 SGHVS and CDR2 FNYEAQ. The CDR3 reads CASSVQESSYEQYF. The CDR3, as DNA: TGTGCCAGCAGCGTACAGGAGAGCTCCTACGAGCAGTACTTC.

V usage is TRBV19 and J usage is TRBJ2-7; D might be TRBD1 or TRBD2, each matching 5 bases. CDR3 length: 14 residues. Germline V CDR1 and CDR2: LNHDA, SQIVND (reference sequence). The V end lost 1 base, the J end lost 0 bases, and 7 bases lay between the germline ends. The CDR3: CASSIGGTSYEQYF. The CDR3 DNA is TGTGCCAGTAGTATAGGGGGGACCTCCTACGAGCAGTACTTC.

The rearrangement joins TRBV6-5 to TRBJ2-5, with unresolved D. From germline, CDR1 is MNHEY and CDR2 SVGAGI. The CDR3 length is 13 residues. V was trimmed by 2 bases and J by 1 base, leaving 5 bases between them. The CDR3 DNA reads as TGTGCCAGCAGTTACGTTCCCCAAGAGACCCAGTACTTC. It specifies CASSYVPQETQYF.

This clone was detected only a few times. The chain recombines TRBV6-1 with TRBJ2-1, with D unclear. Trimming stripped 5 bases from V and 7 bases from J, with 18 bases between. The CDR3 loop spans 15 amino acids. Germline V CDR1 and CDR2: MNHNS, SASEGT. The CDR3 sequence is CASSSGPNPWNEQFF. The CDR3 DNA follows: TGTGCCAGCAGTTCCGGGCCCAACCCGTGGAATGAGCAGTTCTTC.

The rearrangement links TRBV29-1 to TRBJ2-3, with a tentative D call TRBD2 (5 bases). From germline, CDR1 is SQVTM and CDR2 ANQGSEA. There are 15 residues in the CDR3. The germline V and J ends were trimmed by 0 bases and 3 bases, with 13 bases remaining between them. The CDR3 loop reads CSVEDRDAQTDTQYF. The CDR3 nucleotides read TGCAGCGTTGAAGACCGGGATGCTCAGACAGATACGCAGTATTTT.

The rearrangement joins TRBV6-6 to TRBJ1-1; D might be TRBD1 (5 bases). CDR1 is MNHNY and CDR2 is SVGAGI in the germline V gene (reference sequence). The CDR3 is 10 amino acids. V was cut by 10 bases and J by 6 bases, with 9 bases left in between. In DNA form, the CDR3 reads TGTGCCACCATGGGGGCTGAAGCTTTCTTT. Its protein product is CATMGAEAFF.

The rearrangement uses TRBV27 and TRBJ2-7; D may match TRBD1 or TRBD2 (5 bases each). CDR3 size: 14 residues. The V and J ends lost 3 bases and 1 base respectively, with 10 bases between them. Germline V gene sequence: CDR1 MNHEY, CDR2 SMNVEV (reference sequence). The CDR3 spells CASSFGTPSYEQYF. CDR3 bases: TGTGCCAGCAGTTTCGGGACGCCGTCCTACGAGCAGTACTTC.